Listed below are T cell receptor beta chains from one sample, sequenced in a study of OX40 agonist ivuxolimab in advanced cancers. TCRdb's table, derived via immunoSEQ multiplex PCR, lists solely in-frame clones and lacks some. The sample contains roughly 70,000 clones, 89% of which appear only once. The specimen was CD4+ or CD8+ T cells sorted from blood, collected in a trial of the OX40 agonist ivuxolimab. These receptors originate from an adult with an advanced solid tumor such as melanoma, head and neck, liver or kidney cancer. Both conserved end residues are part of each CDR3. The order of the fields is D gene, clone size, J gene, V gene, CDR3 DNA, CDR3 protein. The D gene is left open where the match is weak. Expanded clones get a size class; other rows say once, few or many, or leave the size out.

. . TRBJ1-2 TRBV6-5 TGTGCCAGCAGTGTGGTAAATTATGGCTACACCTTC CASSVVNYGYTF
. . TRBJ1-1 TRBV4-1 TGCGCCAGCAGCCAAGCAAAAGAGCTGAACACTGAAGCTTTCTTT CASSQAKELNTEAFF
. few TRBJ2-5 TRBV5-6 TGTGCCAGCAGCTTGGTTCCTGGGGGAGAGACCCAGTACTTC CASSLVPGGETQYF
TRBD2 . TRBJ2-7 TRBV7-6 TGTGCCAGCAGCTTAATAGCGGGAGAGCAGTACTTC CASSLIAGEQYF
TRBD1 . TRBJ2-1 TRBV7-6 TGTGCCAGCAGTGAGACCGGGACAGGGGACTACAATGAGCAGTTCTTC CASSETGTGDYNEQFF
TRBD1 . TRBJ2-1 TRBV18 TGTGCCAGCTCACCACCAGACAGGGTCAATGAGCAGTTCTTC CASSPPDRVNEQFF
. . TRBJ1-2 TRBV7-2 TGTGCCAGCAGCTGGACAAACTATGGCTACACCTTC CASSWTNYGYTF
. . TRBJ2-1 TRBV6-4 TGTGCCAGCAGACGGGACTCCTTTACAAGGGAGCAGTTCTTC CASRRDSFTREQFF
. . TRBJ2-3 TRBV7-8 TGTGCCAGCAGCTTAGATCAGACAGATACGCAGTATTTT CASSLDQTDTQYF
. . TRBJ1-3 TRBV28 TGTGCCAGCAGGGAAAGGGGTACAGGAAACACCATATATTTT CASRERGTGNTIYF
. . TRBJ2-5 TRBV6-6 TGTGCCAGCACTTTTCTAGGGACGACGGGGACCCAGTACTTC CASTFLGTTGTQYF
TRBD2 . TRBJ2-1 TRBV11-3 TGTGCCAGCAGCTTAACTAGCGCCAATGAGCAGTTCTTC CASSLTSANEQFF
TRBD2 . TRBJ2-1 TRBV6-5 TGTGCCAGCAGTTTGACTAGCGGGAGATCCAATGAGCAGTTCTTC CASSLTSGRSNEQFF